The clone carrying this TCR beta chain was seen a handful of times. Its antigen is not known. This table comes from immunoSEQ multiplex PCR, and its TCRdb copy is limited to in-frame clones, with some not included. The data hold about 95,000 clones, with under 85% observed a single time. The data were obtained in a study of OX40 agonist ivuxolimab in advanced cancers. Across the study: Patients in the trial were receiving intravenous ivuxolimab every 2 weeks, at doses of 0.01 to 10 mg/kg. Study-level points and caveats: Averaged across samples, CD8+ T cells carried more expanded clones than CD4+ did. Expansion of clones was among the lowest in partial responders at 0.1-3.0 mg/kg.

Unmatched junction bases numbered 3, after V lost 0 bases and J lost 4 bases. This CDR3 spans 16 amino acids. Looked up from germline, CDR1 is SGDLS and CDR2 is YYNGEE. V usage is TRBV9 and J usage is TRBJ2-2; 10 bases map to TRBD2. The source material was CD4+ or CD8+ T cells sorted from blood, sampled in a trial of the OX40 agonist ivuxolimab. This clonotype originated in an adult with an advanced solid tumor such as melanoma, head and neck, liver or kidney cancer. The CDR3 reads CASSVELAGTTGELFF. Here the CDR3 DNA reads TGTGCCAGCAGCGTAGAACTAGCGGGAACCACCGGGGAGCTGTTTTTT.